This T cell receptor beta chain emerged from a study of blood T cells in healthy people across ages (dated by TCRdb to about 2015). Regarding the research as a whole: In model experiments, template switching captured roughly one uniquely barcoded TCR beta cDNA molecule for every two T cells. Two additional independent replicas of 1 million unique cDNA reads from the same blood draw were analyzed for two donors (one aged 18 to 30 and one aged 80 or older). Four age groups were formed from the donors: young (average about 15 years), middle-aged (less than 40), aged (around 62) and long-lived (more than 75). To track age-related changes in TCR beta repertoire diversity, the study relied on deep sequencing normalized with unique cDNA molecular identifiers. To avoid experimental bias, donors of different ages were distributed randomly across sequencing lanes.

Overall study outcomes, separate from this receptor: Donor CMV infection status was unknown, potentially confounding age-related changes in expanded clonotypes. Total diversity estimates from one million sequenced T cells were considered lower bounds and underestimates. Because profiling used bulk unsorted PBMCs, naive and antigen-experienced compartments could not be compared conclusively. The long-lived group showed more naive CD4+ T cells, fewer expanded clones and increased TCR diversity than the aged group, suggesting age selection. Observed TCR beta diversity correlated strongly with the percentage of naive T cells measured by flow cytometry. As age increased, observed TCR beta diversity per million T cells dropped in a roughly linear way, and a significant reduction was already evident by age approximately 40.

Donors were 40 or so systemically healthy Caucasian individuals from Russia aged 6 to 90 years. Ten milliliters of peripheral blood were drawn from each donor into EDTA-treated Vacutainer tubes. PBMCs were isolated by Ficoll-Paque density-gradient centrifugation, with at least 6 million obtained per sample. Total RNA, at least 6 micrograms per sample, was extracted from PBMCs with Trizol reagent. The percentages of naive CD45RAhigh/CD27high T cells were determined by flow cytometry on a PBMC aliquot from every donor. CDR1 and CDR2 are read off the germline V gene as SGHAT and FQNNGV. The CDR3 covers 13 residues, taking in both the cysteine and the phenylalanine. Only the CDR3 portion is preserved as DNA: 39 bases, with reading frame beginning at the first base. Cut back by 3 bases and 4 bases, the V and J ends lie 10 bases apart. Library creation used 5' RACE. These reads were obtained on an Illumina HiSeq 2500. A second PCR of roughly 6 to 11 cycles was run with a J-beta primer mix and a sample-barcoded 5' primer. A unique molecular identifier was introduced onto each TCR beta cDNA molecule by a template-switch 5' adaptor carrying 12 random nucleotides. Each sample yielded at least 3 million CDR3-containing paired-end reads. The Mint cDNA synthesis kit, primed by a TRBC-specific oligonucleotide, was used to synthesize first-strand cDNA from all RNA. Following uracil-DNA glycosylase treatment, all cDNA underwent a first 18-cycle PCR with the universal primers M1SS and BC2_uni_R. On the study's bioinformatics: For normalization, 1 million high-quality reads, each with a distinct molecular identifier, were randomly selected from each sample. Instead of being binned into consensus sequences, reads that shared molecular identifiers were thrown out. MiTCR, run with a Q25 quality threshold and the strictest error-elimination algorithm, handled CDR3 identification, clonotype clustering and error correction. A nonparametric unseen species model with Euler transformation was used to estimate a lower bound on total TCR beta diversity. TCRdb reprocessed the public reads (quality trimming at Q25 with fastp, clone calling with MiXCR) and kept in-frame beta chains. Merged by CDR3 protein, the rows form single entries marked with the most common genes and DNA. These V and J calls are TCRdb output, not the study's own analysis. The sample table lists over 1,200,000 distinct CDR3 sequences, 45% to 70% of them with a count of one. In total, the top ten clones hold 5.5% to 8% of the sample.

With regard to this clonotype: What this receptor recognizes is not known. No much larger clone is present one base from it, and per-base qualities are unavailable.

This TCR derives from a man between 18 and 29 years old in good health. The chain couples TRBV11-2 to TRBJ2-7; the D segment could be TRBD2, given 5 matching bases. The sequenced material came from blood. The DNA is as follows: TGTGCCAGCAGCTTGGAATGGGAGTACGAGCAGTACTTC. Its amino acids are CASSLEWEYEQYF.